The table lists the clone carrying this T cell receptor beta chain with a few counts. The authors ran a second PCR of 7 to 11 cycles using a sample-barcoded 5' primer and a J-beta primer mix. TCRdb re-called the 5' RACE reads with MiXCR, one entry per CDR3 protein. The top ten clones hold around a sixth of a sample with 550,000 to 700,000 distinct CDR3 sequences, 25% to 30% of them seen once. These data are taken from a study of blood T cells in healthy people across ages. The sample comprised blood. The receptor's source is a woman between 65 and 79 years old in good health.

The CDR3, as DNA: TGTGCCAGCAGCGGGGCAGGGAGTTTAATCGCTGAAGCTTTCTTT. This sequence encodes CASSGAGSLIAEAFF. The V call is TRBV9, the J call TRBJ1-1; the D gene is possibly TRBD1 (5 bases). V gave up 3 bases and J gave up 6 bases, with 18 bases separating them. CDR1 SGDLS and CDR2 YYNGEE come from the germline V gene. The length of the CDR3 is 15 residues.